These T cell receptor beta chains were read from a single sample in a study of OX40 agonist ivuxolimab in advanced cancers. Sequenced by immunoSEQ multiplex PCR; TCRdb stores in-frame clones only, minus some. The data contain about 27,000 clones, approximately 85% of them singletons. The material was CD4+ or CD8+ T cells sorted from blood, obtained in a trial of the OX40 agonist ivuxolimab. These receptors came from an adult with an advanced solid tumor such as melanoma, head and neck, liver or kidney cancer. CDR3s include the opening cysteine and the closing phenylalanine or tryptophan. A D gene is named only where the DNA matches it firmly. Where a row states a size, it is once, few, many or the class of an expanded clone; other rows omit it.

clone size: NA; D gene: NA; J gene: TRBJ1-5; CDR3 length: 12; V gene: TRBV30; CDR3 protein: CAWSVWGQPQHF; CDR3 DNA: TGTGCCTGGAGTGTATGGGGTCAGCCCCAGCATTTT
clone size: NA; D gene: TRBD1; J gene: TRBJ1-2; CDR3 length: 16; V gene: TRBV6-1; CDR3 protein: CASSESGATGSYGYTF; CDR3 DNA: TGTGCCAGCAGCGAATCTGGGGCGACAGGGTCCTATGGCTACACCTTC
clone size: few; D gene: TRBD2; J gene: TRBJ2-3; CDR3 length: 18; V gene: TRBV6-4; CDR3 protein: CASSDSFGGGAGTDTQYF; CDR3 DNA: TGTGCCAGCAGTGACTCCTTTGGCGGGGGGGCCGGCACAGATACGCAGTATTTT
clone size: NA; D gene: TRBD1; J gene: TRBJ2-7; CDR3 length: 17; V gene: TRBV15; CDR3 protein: CATSSPGQGLSSYEQYF; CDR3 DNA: TGTGCCACCAGCAGCCCGGGACAGGGGTTGAGCTCCTACGAGCAGTACTTC
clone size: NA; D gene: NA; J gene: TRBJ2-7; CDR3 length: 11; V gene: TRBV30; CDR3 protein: CAYTLIGEQYF; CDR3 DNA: TGTGCCTACACTCTTATAGGCGAGCAGTACTTC
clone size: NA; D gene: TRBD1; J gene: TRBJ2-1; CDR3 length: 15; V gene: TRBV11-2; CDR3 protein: CASSSDRGRLSEQFF; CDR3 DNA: TGTGCCAGCAGCTCCGACAGGGGGCGATTGAGTGAGCAGTTCTTC
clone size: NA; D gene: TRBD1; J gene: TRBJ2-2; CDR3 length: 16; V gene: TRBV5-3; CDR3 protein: CARVPGGQGNTGELFF; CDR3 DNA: TGTGCCAGAGTCCCTGGGGGACAGGGTAATACCGGGGAGCTGTTTTTT
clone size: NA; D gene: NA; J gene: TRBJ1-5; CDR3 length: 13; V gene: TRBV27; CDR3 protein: CASSLAGNQPQHF; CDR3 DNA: TGTGCCAGCAGTCTAGCGGGGAATCAGCCCCAGCATTTT
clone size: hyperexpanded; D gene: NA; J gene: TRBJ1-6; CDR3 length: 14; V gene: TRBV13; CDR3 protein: CASSLARDNSPLHF; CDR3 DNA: TGTGCCAGCAGCTTAGCGCGGGACAATTCACCCCTCCACTTT
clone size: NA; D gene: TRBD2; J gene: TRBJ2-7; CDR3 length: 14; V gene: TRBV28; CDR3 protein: CASSLTGTNGEQYF; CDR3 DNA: TGTGCCAGCAGCCTTACCGGGACTAACGGGGAGCAGTACTTC
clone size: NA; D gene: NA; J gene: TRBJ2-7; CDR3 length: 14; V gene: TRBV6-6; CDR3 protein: CASSYMGNSYEQYF; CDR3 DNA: TGTGCCAGCAGTTACATGGGGAACTCCTACGAGCAGTACTTC
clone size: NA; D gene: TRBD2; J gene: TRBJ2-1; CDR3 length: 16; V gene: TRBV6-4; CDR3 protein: CASSIIAGGTKSEQFF; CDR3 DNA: TGTGCCAGCAGTATCATAGCGGGGGGGACCAAATCGGAGCAGTTCTTC
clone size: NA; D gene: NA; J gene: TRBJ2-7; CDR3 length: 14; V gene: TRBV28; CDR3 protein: CASSSGGQIYEQYF; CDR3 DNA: TGTGCCAGCAGTTCGGGGGGACAGATCTACGAGCAGTACTTC
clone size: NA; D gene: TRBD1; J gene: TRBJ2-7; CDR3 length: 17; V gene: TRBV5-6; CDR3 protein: CASSLALPGQGLYEQYF; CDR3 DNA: TGTGCCAGCAGCTTGGCTCTCCCGGGACAGGGTCTGTACGAGCAGTACTTC
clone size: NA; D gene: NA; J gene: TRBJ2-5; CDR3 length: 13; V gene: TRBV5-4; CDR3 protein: CASSFPLEGEQYF; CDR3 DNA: TGTGCCAGCAGCTTCCCCCTAGAAGGGGAGCAGTACTTC
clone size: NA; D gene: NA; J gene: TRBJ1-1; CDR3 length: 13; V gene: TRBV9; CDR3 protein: CASSVVGVTEAFF; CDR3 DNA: TGTGCCAGCAGCGTAGTAGGGGTCACTGAAGCTTTCTTT
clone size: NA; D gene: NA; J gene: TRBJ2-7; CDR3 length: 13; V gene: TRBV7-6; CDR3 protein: CASSETDTYEQYF; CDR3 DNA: TGTGCCAGCAGCGAGACAGATACCTACGAGCAGTACTTC
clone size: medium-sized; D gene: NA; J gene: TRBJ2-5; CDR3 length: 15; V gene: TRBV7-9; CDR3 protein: CASSLETGIWVTQYF; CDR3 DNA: TGTGCCAGCAGCTTAGAAACGGGGATTTGGGTGACCCAGTACTTC
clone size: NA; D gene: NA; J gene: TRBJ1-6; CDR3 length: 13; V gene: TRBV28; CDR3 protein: CATWAGFGSPLHF; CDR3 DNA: TGTGCCACCTGGGCGGGGTTTGGCTCACCCCTCCACTTT
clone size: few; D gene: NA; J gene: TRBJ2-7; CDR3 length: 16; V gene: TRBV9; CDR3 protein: CASSTRTDSDTYEQYF; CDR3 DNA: TGTGCCAGCAGCACCCGAACGGACAGTGACACCTACGAGCAGTACTTC
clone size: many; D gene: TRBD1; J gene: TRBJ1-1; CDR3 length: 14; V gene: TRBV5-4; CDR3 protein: CASSSTGGRTEAFF; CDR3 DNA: TGTGCCAGCAGCTCGACAGGGGGCCGGACTGAAGCTTTCTTT
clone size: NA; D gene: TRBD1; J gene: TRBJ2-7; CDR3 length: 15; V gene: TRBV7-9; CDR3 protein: CASSSTDRVFHEQYF; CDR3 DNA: TGTGCCAGCAGCTCCACGGACAGGGTATTCCACGAGCAGTACTTC
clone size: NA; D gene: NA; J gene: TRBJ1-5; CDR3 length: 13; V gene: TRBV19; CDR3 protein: CASNKGSDQPQHF; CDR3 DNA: TGTGCCAGTAATAAGGGGTCGGATCAGCCCCAGCATTTT
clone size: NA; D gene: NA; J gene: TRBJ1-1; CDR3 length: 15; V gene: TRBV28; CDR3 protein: CASTLLGERNTEAFF; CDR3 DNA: TGTGCCAGCACCCTACTTGGGGAAAGGAACACTGAAGCTTTCTTT
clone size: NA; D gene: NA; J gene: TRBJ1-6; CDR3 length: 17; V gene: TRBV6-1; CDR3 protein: CASSAVGASSYNSPLHF; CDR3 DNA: TGTGCCAGCAGTGCTGTAGGGGCGAGCTCCTATAATTCACCCCTCCACTTT
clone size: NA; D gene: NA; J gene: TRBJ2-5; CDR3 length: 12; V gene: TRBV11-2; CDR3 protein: CASRLESETQYF; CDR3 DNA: TGTGCCAGCAGGCTAGAGTCGGAGACCCAGTACTTC
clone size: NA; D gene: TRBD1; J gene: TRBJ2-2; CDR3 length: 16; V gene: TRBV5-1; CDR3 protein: CASSLPGGADTGELFF; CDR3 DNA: TGCGCCAGCAGCTTACCAGGGGGCGCCGACACCGGGGAGCTGTTTTTT
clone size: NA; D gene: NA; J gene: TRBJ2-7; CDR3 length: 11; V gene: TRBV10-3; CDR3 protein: CAISDWYEQYF; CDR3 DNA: TGTGCCATCAGTGACTGGTACGAGCAGTACTTC
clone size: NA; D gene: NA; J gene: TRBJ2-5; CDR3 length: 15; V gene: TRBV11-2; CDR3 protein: CASSTPGGRKETQYF; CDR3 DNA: TGTGCCAGCAGCACCCCCGGGGGGCGAAAAGAGACCCAGTACTTC
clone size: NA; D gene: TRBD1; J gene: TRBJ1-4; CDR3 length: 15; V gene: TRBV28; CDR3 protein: CASSPRTGEWEKLFF; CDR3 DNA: TGTGCCAGCAGCCCGAGGACAGGGGAGTGGGAAAAACTGTTTTTT
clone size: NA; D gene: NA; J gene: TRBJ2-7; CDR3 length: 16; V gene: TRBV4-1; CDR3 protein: CASSQERAAGTYEQYF; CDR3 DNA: TGCGCCAGCAGCCAAGAAAGGGCGGCAGGGACGTACGAGCAGTACTTC
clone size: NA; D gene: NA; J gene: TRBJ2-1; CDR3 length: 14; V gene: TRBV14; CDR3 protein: CASSQALGPARQFF; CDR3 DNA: TGTGCCAGCAGCCAAGCACTGGGCCCAGCGCGGCAGTTCTTC
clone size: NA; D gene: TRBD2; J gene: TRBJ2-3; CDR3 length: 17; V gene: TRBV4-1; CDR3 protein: CASSQDLASGVTDTQYF; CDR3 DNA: TGCGCCAGCAGCCAAGATTTAGCTAGCGGGGTTACAGATACGCAGTATTTT
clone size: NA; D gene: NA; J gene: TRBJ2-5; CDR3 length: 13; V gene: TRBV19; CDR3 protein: CASSIAWQETQYF; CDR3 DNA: TGTGCCAGTAGTATTGCTTGGCAAGAGACCCAGTACTTC
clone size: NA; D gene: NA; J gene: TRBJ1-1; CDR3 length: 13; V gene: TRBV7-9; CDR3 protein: CASSLPDDSEAFF; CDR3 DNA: TGTGCCAGCAGCTTACCCGACGACAGTGAAGCTTTCTTT
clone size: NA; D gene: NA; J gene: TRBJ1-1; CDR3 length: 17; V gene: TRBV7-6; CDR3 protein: CASSLASRVGENTEAFF; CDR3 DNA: TGTGCCAGCAGCTTAGCAAGCCGGGTAGGGGAAAACACTGAAGCTTTCTTT
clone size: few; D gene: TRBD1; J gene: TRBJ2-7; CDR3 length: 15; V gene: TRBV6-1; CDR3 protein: CASSASGTGGYEQYF; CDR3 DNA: TGTGCCAGCAGTGCCTCCGGGACAGGGGGCTACGAGCAGTACTTC
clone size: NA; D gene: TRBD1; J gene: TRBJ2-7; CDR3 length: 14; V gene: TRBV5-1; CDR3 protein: CASSAGTGAYEQYF; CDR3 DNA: TGCGCCAGCAGCGCCGGGACAGGGGCCTACGAGCAGTACTTC
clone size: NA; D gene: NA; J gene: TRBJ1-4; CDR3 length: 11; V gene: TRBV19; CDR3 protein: CASSISEKLFF; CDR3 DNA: TGTGCCAGTAGTATAAGTGAAAAACTGTTTTTT
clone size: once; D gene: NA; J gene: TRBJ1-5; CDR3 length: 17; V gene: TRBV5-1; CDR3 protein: CASSLEPGDSGNQPQHF; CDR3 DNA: TGCGCCAGCAGCTTGGAACCAGGGGATAGTGGCAATCAGCCCCAGCATTTT
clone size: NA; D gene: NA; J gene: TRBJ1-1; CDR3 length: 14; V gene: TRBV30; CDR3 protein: CAWSWGHSTSEAFF; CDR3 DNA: TGTGCCTGGAGTTGGGGACACAGTACCTCTGAAGCTTTCTTT
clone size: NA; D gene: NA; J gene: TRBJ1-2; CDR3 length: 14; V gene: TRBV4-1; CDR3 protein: CASSQAGVIYGYTF; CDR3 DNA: TGCGCCAGCAGCCAAGCAGGGGTCATCTATGGCTACACCTTC
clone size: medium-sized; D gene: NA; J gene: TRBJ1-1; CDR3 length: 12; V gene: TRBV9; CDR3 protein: CASQGANTEAFF; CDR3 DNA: TGTGCCAGCCAGGGCGCGAACACTGAAGCTTTCTTT
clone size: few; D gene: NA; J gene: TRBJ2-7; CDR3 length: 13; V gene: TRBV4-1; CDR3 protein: CASSQVGVNEQYF; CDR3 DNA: TGTGCCAGCAGCCAAGTCGGCGTCAACGAGCAGTACTTC
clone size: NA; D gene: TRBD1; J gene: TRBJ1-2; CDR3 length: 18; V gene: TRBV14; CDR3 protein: CASSQGGTGSLFNYGYTF; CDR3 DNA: TGTGCCAGCAGCCAAGGGGGGACAGGGTCACTCTTTAACTATGGCTACACCTTC
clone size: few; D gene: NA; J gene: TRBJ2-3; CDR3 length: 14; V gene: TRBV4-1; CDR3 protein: CASSQVGVTDTQYF; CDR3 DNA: TGTGCCAGCAGCCAAGTTGGGGTAACAGATACGCAGTATTTT
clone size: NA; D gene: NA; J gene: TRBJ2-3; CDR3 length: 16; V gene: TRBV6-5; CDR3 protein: CASSSSRTIGTDTQYF; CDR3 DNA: TGTGCCAGCAGTTCCTCCCGGACGATCGGCACAGATACGCAGTATTTT
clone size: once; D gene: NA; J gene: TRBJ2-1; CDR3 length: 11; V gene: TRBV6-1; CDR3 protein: CASSDTNEQFF; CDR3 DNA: TGTGCCAGCAGTGATACCAATGAGCAGTTCTTC
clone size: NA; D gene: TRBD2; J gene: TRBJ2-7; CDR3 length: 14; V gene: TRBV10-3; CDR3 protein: CAISEGWDYYEQYF; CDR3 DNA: TGTGCCATCAGTGAAGGTTGGGACTACTACGAGCAGTACTTC
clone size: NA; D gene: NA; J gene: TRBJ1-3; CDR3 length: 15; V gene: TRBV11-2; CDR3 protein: CASSFFGTSGNTIYF; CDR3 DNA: TGTGCCAGCAGCTTTTTTGGAACCTCTGGAAACACCATATATTTT
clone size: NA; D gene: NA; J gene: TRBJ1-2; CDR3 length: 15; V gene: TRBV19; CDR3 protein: CASSIGNLGLRGYTF; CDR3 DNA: TGTGCCAGTAGTATTGGGAACCTGGGGCTACGCGGCTACACCTTC